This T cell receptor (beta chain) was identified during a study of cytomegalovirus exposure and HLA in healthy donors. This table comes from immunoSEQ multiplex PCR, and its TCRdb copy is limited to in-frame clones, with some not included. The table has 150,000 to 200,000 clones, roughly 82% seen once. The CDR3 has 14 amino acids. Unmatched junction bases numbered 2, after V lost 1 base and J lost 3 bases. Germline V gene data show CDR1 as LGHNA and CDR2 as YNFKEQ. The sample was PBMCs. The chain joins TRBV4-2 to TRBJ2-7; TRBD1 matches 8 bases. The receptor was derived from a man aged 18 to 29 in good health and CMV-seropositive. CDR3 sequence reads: CASSQGTGRYEQYF. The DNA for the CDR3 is TGTGCCAGCAGCCAAGGGACAGGGCGCTACGAGCAGTACTTC.